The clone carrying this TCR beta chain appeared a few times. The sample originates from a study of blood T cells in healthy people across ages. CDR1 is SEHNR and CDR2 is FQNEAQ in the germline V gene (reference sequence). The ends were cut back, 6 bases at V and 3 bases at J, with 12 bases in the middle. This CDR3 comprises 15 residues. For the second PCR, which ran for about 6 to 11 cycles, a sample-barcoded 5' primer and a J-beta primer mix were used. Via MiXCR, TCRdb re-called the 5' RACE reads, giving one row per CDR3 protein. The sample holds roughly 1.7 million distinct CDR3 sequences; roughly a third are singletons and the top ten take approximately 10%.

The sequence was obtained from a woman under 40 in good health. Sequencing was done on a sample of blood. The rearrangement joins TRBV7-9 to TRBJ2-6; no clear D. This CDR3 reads CASRPDKSGANVLTF. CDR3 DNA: TGTGCCAGCAGACCAGACAAAAGTGGGGCCAACGTCCTGACTTTC.